One and the same sample provided the 8 T cell receptor beta chains below, sequenced in a study of shared clonotypes between healthy human individuals. Assay: immunoSEQ multiplex PCR; the TCRdb copy retains only in-frame clones and omits some. This table holds under 1,900,000 clones, roughly 98.5% found once. Sequences were obtained from naive CD4+ T cells sorted from blood. The subset is: CD45RA+ positively selected. These receptor sequences come from a young man in good health.

Here the CDR3 DNA reads TGTGCCAGCAGCTTATTAAGCGGGAGAGAGGAGGAGACCCAGTACTTC. It is translated as CASSLLSGREEETQYF. The V gene is TRBV7-2, the J gene TRBJ2-5, with 8 bases fitting TRBD2. Trimming cost V 2 bases and J 5 bases; bases outside gene matches: 10. Germline V CDR1 and CDR2: SGHTA, FQGNSA. The CDR3 has 16 amino acids.

V usage is TRBV6-6 and J usage is TRBJ2-1; 12 bases map to TRBD2. From germline, CDR1 is MNHNY and CDR2 SVGAGI (reference sequence). Unmatched junction bases numbered 7, after V lost 3 bases and J lost 10 bases. The CDR3 has 15 residues. Written as DNA, the CDR3 is TGTGCCAGCAGTTATAGGCTAGCGGGAGGGACGGAGCAGTTCTTC. Translation: CASSYRLAGGTEQFF.

On this clone: This sample includes further DNA sequences coding for the same CDR3. The genes are TRBV9 and TRBJ1-2; the D is unclear. This CDR3 comprises 11 residues. V lost 3 bases and J lost 4, with 4 bases in between. The germline CDR1 and CDR2 sequences are SGDLS and YYNGEE. CDR3 nucleotides: TGTGCCAGCAGCGGAGGCTATGGCTACACCTTC. It encodes CASSGGYGYTF.

CDR3 sequence (DNA): TGTGCCAGCAGTCTTCCTCTAGCGGGAGAGTGGAACGAGCAGTACTTC. Translating it yields CASSLPLAGEWNEQYF. This rearrangement joins TRBV28 to TRBJ2-7; 10 positions match TRBD2. With 5 bases clipped from V and 5 bases from J, the junction kept 12 bases outside the gene matches. The length of the CDR3 is 16 residues. Germline V lookup: CDR1 MDHEN, CDR2 SYDVKM.

V usage is TRBV9 and J usage is TRBJ1-5, with TRBD1 as a possible D gene (5 bases). The V gene lost 4 bases and the J gene lost 2 bases, with 13 bases spanning the gap. Germline V gene data show CDR1 as SGDLS and CDR2 as YYNGEE. The CDR3 extends over 15 amino acids. The CDR3 nucleotides read TGTGCCAGCAGCCCCAGTGACAGACGCAATCAGCCCCAGCATTTT. It translates to CASSPSDRRNQPQHF. The whole variable domain, remainder taken from reference TRBV9 and TRBJ1-5, is DSGVTQTPKHLITATGQRVTLRCSPRSGDLSVYWYQQSLDQGLQFLIQYYNGEERAKGNILERFSAQQFPDLHSELNLSSLELGDSALYFCASSPSDRRNQPQHFGDGTRLSIL.

This clone was detected only once. The chain combines TRBV4-1 with TRBJ2-3; D call uncertain. V was cut by 4 bases and J by 0 bases, with 8 bases left in between. There are 14 residues in the CDR3. CDR1 is MGHRA and CDR2 is YSYEKL in the germline V gene. The CDR3: CASSLLGSTDTQYF. DNA of the CDR3: TGCGCCAGCAGCCTTTTAGGAAGCACAGATACGCAGTATTTT.

The V and J genes are TRBV10-2 and TRBJ2-1, with 8 bases lining up with TRBD1. CDR1 is WSHSY, CDR2 SAAADI, per germline. V was clipped by 6 bases and J by 2 bases; unmatched bases: 15. The CDR3 consists of 18 residues. The CDR3 region is CASRHTGGWGGTYNEQFF. CDR3 nucleotides: TGCGCCAGCAGACATACAGGGGGTTGGGGAGGAACCTACAATGAGCAGTTCTTC.

The rearrangement uses TRBV19 and TRBJ2-3, with 8 bases matching TRBD2. Germline V gene lookup returns CDR1 LNHDA and CDR2 SQIVND (reference sequence). Losses at the gene ends were 3 bases for V and 6 bases for J; bases not matched to a gene: 8. This CDR3 has 15 residues. The CDR3 DNA sequence: TGTGCCAGTAGTATCGAGCGGGAGAGTGGCGATACGCAGTATTTT. It encodes CASSIERESGDTQYF.